A single sample is the source of the 22 T cell receptor beta chains below, sequenced in a study of T cells after yellow fever vaccination. Each CDR3 protein is one row after TCRdb ran MiXCR on the 5' RACE reads. The data contain 310,000 or so distinct CDR3 sequences, about 6.9% of them seen just once; the ten biggest clones take up roughly a sixth. The source was PBMCs, collected roughly 45 days after the first yellow fever vaccination. These receptors came from a man younger than 35 who received the YFV17D yellow fever vaccine.

This clonotype was found many times. This chain connects TRBV19 to TRBJ2-2, with D perhaps TRBD2 (5 bases). In germline, CDR1 is LNHDA, CDR2 SQIVND (reference sequence). CDR3 size: 14 residues. V lost 4 bases, J lost 6 bases, and 12 bases lay in between. The CDR3 DNA is TGTGCCAGTAGTACGCTCTCCGGGGCCGGGGAGCTGTTTTTT. The encoded protein is CASSTLSGAGELFF.

V usage is TRBV29-1 and J usage is TRBJ2-7; the D gene is possibly TRBD1 (6 bases). CDR3 length: 11 amino acids. Trimming shortened V by 7 bases and J by 6 bases, and 13 bases separated the two germline ends. Germline V gene data show CDR1 as SQVTM and CDR2 as ANQGSEA. DNA for the CDR3: TGCAGCGGGTTCAGGGGTGTCGAGCAGTACTTC. Translated, it gives CSGFRGVEQYF.

This clonotype showed up just a few times. V and J are TRBV9 and TRBJ2-4; TRBD1 is a possible D gene (6 bases). This CDR3 comprises 12 residues. Germline V gene lookup returns CDR1 SGDLS and CDR2 YYNGEE. Between the trimmed V and J ends, which lost 3 bases and 5 bases, there was a span of 6 bases. CDR3 nucleotide sequence: TGTGCCAGCAGCGCAGGGGAAAACATTCAGTACTTC. It yields the protein CASSAGENIQYF.

This clonotype came up many times. The chain couples TRBV25-1 to TRBJ1-5; D is undetermined. Germline V lookup: CDR1 MGHDK, CDR2 SYGVNS. This CDR3 is built from 12 residues. Trimming took off 3 bases at V and 5 bases at J, with 5 bases between the two ends. CDR3 loop: CASSDEDQPQHF. CDR3 DNA: TGTGCCAGCAGTGATGAGGATCAGCCCCAGCATTTT.

This clonotype was counted at least ten times. The V call is TRBV7-8, the J call TRBJ2-3, with D possibly being TRBD2 (6 bases). The CDR3 runs to 15 residues. The V gene's germline CDR1 is SGHVS and CDR2 FQNEAQ. With 2 bases removed from V and 5 bases from J, the gap between germline ends came to 14 bases. CDR3 sequence (DNA): TGTGCCAGCAGCTTAAGGAGGGCCGGGGGAGATACGCAGTATTTT. Its protein product is CASSLRRAGGDTQYF.

This clonotype was seen a handful of times. The J gene is TRBJ1-5, the V gene TRBV15; TRBD1 might be the D (5 bases). The CDR3 covers 15 residues. CDR1 is LNHNV, CDR2 YYDKDF, per germline (reference sequence). V lost 0 bases to trimming and J lost 7 bases, with 13 bases between them. The CDR3 coding sequence is TGTGCCACCAGCAGAGACAGGGTGGTTCAGCAGCCCCAGCATTTT. Amino acid sequence: CATSRDRVVQQPQHF. The whole variable domain, remainder taken from reference TRBV15 and TRBJ1-5, is DAMVIQNPRYQVTQFGKPVTLSCSQTLNHNVMYWYQQKSSQAPKLLFHYYDKDFNNEADTPDNFQSRRPNTSFCFLDIRSPGLGDTAMYLCATSRDRVVQQPQHFGDGTRLSIL.

This rearrangement joins TRBV18 to TRBJ1-5; TRBD1 matches at 10 bases. Germline CDR1 KGHSH, CDR2 LQKENI. The CDR3 is 15 residues long. The ends lost 5 bases at V and 5 bases at J; junction bases unmatched: 6. In DNA, the CDR3 is TGTGCCAGCTCAACGACAGGGGGCTTAGATCAGCCCCAGCATTTT. Translated: CASSTTGGLDQPQHF. The whole variable domain, remainder taken from reference TRBV18 and TRBJ1-5, is NAGVMQNPRHLVRRRGQEARLRCSPMKGHSHVYWYRQLPEEGLKFMVYLQKENIIDESGMPKERFSAEFPKEGPSILRIQQVVRGDSAAYFCASSTTGGLDQPQHFGDGTRLSIL.

This sequence joins TRBV7-8 and TRBJ2-7; 8 bases line up with TRBD1. With V trimmed by 5 bases and J by 3 bases, 6 bases remained unmatched. The CDR3 runs to 14 residues. Germline CDR1 SGHVS, CDR2 FQNEAQ. CDR3 region: CASSLSGQGYEQYV. In DNA, the CDR3 is TGTGCCAGCAGCCTCAGCGGACAGGGCTACGAGCAGTACGTC.

This clonotype was counted only a few times. The chain combines TRBV5-1 with TRBJ1-6, with D hard to call. V was cut by 0 bases and J by 5 bases, with 3 bases left in between. The CDR3 extends over 13 amino acids. CDR1 is SGHRS, CDR2 YFSETQ, per germline. CDR3 region: CASSLADNSPLHF. The CDR3 nucleotides are TGCGCCAGCAGCTTGGCGGATAATTCACCCCTCCACTTT.

This clonotype was recorded many times. The chain carries TRBV7-9 and TRBJ1-2; D not certain. Germline CDR1 SEHNR, CDR2 FQNEAQ (reference sequence). CDR3 length: 12 residues. V lost 3 bases to trimming and J lost 8 bases, with 10 bases between them. The CDR3 nucleotides are TGTGCCAGCAGCTTGGAGGTGGGGGGCTACACCTTC. This sequence encodes CASSLEVGGYTF.

This clonotype was counted between two and nine times. CDR3 in amino acids: CASRQGSSTDTQYF. CDR3 nucleotide sequence: TGTGCCAGCAGACAAGGCTCTAGCACAGATACGCAGTATTTT. V usage is TRBV2 and J usage is TRBJ2-3; D unclear. Trimming cost V 6 bases and J 0 bases, with 10 bases left between them. CDR1 and CDR2 from the germline V gene are SNHLY and FYNNEI. The CDR3 has 14 residues.

This CDR3 is CASSHWTGLEDYGYTF. In nucleotides, the CDR3 is TGTGCCAGCAGCCACTGGACAGGGCTAGAAGACTATGGCTACACCTTC. The rearrangement links TRBV3-1 to TRBJ1-2; 8 nucleotides align to TRBD1. The germline V gene has CDR1 LGHDT and CDR2 YNNKEL (reference sequence). The trim removed 3 bases at V and 3 bases at J, leaving 9 bases unmatched. The CDR3 has 16 residues.

The table lists this clonotype with a few counts. CDR3 sequence reads: CASMSQGRGTEAFF. DNA of the CDR3: TGTGCCAGTATGTCGCAGGGGCGCGGGACTGAAGCTTTCTTT. The chain carries TRBV19 and TRBJ1-1, with D possibly matching TRBD1 (6 bases). Between the trimmed V and J ends, which lost 7 bases and 5 bases, there was a span of 17 bases. In germline, CDR1 is LNHDA, CDR2 SQIVND (reference sequence). This CDR3 has 14 amino acids. The variable domain in full, completed from reference TRBV19 and TRBJ1-1, reads DGGITQSPKYLFRKEGQNVTLSCEQNLNHDAMYWYRQDPGQGLRLIYYSQIVNDFQKGDIAEGYSVSREKKESFPLTVTSAQKNPTAFYLCASMSQGRGTEAFFGQGTRLTVV.

This CDR3 is CAMGPGLDTGEQYV. CDR3 sequence (DNA): TGTGCCATGGGCCCAGGGCTGGACACCGGCGAGCAGTACGTC. This chain uses TRBV5-6 with TRBJ2-7, with TRBD1 as a possible D gene (5 bases). Germline CDR1 reads SGHDT; CDR2 reads YYEEEE. With 9 bases removed from V and 6 bases from J, the gap between germline ends came to 22 bases. This CDR3 is 14 amino acids long.

This clonotype appeared many times. The chain carries TRBV4-2 and TRBJ2-1; 14 nucleotides match TRBD2. This CDR3 comprises 15 residues. J gave up 8 bases and V 8 bases, and 8 bases lay outside the gene matches. The germline V gene encodes CDR1 LGHNA and CDR2 YNFKEQ. This chain's CDR3 is CASRLAGGPGDEQFF. The CDR3 region has the DNA TGTGCCAGCCGACTAGCGGGGGGGCCCGGGGATGAGCAGTTCTTC.

The chain links TRBV7-2 to TRBJ2-1; no clear D. Trimming took off 5 bases at V and 0 bases at J, with 8 bases between the two ends. Germline assignment: CDR1 SGHTA and CDR2 FQGNSA. The length of the CDR3 is 14 residues. As DNA, the CDR3 is TGTGCCAGCAGCGGGTGGAGCTCCTACAATGAGCAGTTCTTC. Amino acids: CASSGWSSYNEQFF.

This chain joins TRBV10-2 and TRBJ2-5; weak D call: TRBD2 (6 bases). Germline CDR1 WSHSY, CDR2 SAAADI. The CDR3 is 15 amino acids. V lost 6 bases to trimming and J lost 5 bases, with 19 bases between them. The CDR3 here is CASSVPTRDEETQYF. CDR3 nucleotides: TGCGCCAGCAGCGTACCGACTAGGGACGAGGAGACCCAGTACTTC.

Of note for this clonotype: Sequence at one end of the junction differs from germline and may be a read error. This chain joins TRBV7-7 and TRBJ2-2; 8 bases map to TRBD2. The germline CDR1 and CDR2 sequences are SSHAT and FNYEAQ (reference sequence). The CDR3 has 14 amino acids. CDR3 nucleotide sequence: TGTGCTAGCAGCGTAACTAGCGGCGCCGGGGAGCTGTTTTTT. The encoded protein is CASSVTSGAGELFF.

This clonotype was observed a handful of times. The genes are TRBV13 and TRBJ2-3; 11 bases agree with TRBD2. Germline CDR1 is PRHDT and CDR2 is FYEKMQ (reference sequence). The V gene end was trimmed by 3 bases and the J gene end by 2 bases; junction bases not matched to a gene: 7. CDR3 length equals 17 residues. CDR3 nucleotide sequence: TGTGCCAGCAGCTTGAGATTAGCGGGGGGGCCCACAGATACGCAGTATTTT. It encodes CASSLRLAGGPTDTQYF.

This rearrangement joins TRBV5-6 to TRBJ2-7, with D maybe TRBD2 (6 bases). Germline-derived CDR1 and CDR2 are SGHDT and YYEEEE. CDR3 length: 15 amino acids. V shed 4 bases and J shed 5 bases, with 19 bases lying between them. CDR3 nucleotides: TGTGCCAGCAGCGCAACCGGGACTCCGCCTGACGAGCAGTACGTC. Translating it yields CASSATGTPPDEQYV.

This clonotype has only a few counts. This chain connects TRBV4-1 to TRBJ1-1; no firm D call. Deletions cut 1 base from V and 1 base from J, with 7 bases between. The germline gives CDR1 MGHRA, CDR2 YSYEKL. This CDR3 region has 14 residues. As DNA, the CDR3 is TGCGCCAGCAGCCAAGCTGGTGGGAACACTGAAGCTTTCTTT. It codes for CASSQAGGNTEAFF.

The chain recombines TRBV5-1 with TRBJ2-5, with 12 bases matching TRBD1. CDR1 and CDR2 from the germline V gene are SGHRS and YFSETQ. Losses at the gene ends were 3 bases for V and 7 bases for J; bases not matched to a gene: 4. This CDR3 spans 14 amino acids. The CDR3 bases are TGCGCCAGCAGCTGGGGACAGGGGGCAGGGACCCAGTACTTC. It specifies CASSWGQGAGTQYF.